A selection of T cell receptor beta chains follows, all from one sample in a study of shared clonotypes between healthy human individuals. Here immunoSEQ multiplex PCR was the method, and the copy in TCRdb shows in-frame clones only, minus some. Among around 1.9 million clones listed, about 93% were seen once. Sequencing was done on a sample of naive CD8+ T cells from PBMCs. The receptors here all came from a man younger than 35 in good health. Some clones in this sample may be carry-over from other donors' samples. Both conserved end residues are part of each CDR3. The order of the fields is CDR3 length, clone size, V gene, CDR3 protein. Rows give clone size only sometimes, using once, few, many, or a class for an expanded clone.

13	-	TRBV5-6	CASSHAHPYGYTF
15	-	TRBV7-9	CASSLGTGNLHGYTF
13	-	TRBV28	CASSLMGGETQYF
17	-	TRBV11-2	CASSPGPGALYGYEQYF
11	-	TRBV6-5	CARGGGETQYF
15	-	TRBV28	CASRTNLYMNTEAFF
17	-	TRBV7-9	CASSLVRVLVAYNEQFF
15	-	TRBV29-1	CSVLDRGQGQNIQYF
16	-	TRBV5-6	CASWAGGRGPTGELFF
13	-	TRBV9	CASSVGGTDTQYF
18	-	TRBV7-2	CASSWSASGPTNTGELFF
13	-	TRBV10-3	CASRQAMNTEAFF
12	-	TRBV2	CASIRTDYGYTF
18	-	TRBV10-3	CAISETIAGVGSYNEQFF
14	once	TRBV6-6	CASSYSGVTGELFF
15	-	TRBV7-9	CASSLGVGRSYEQYF
13	-	TRBV6-1	CASRTGGSYEQYF
14	-	TRBV15	CATSRPPGLDGYTF
16	-	TRBV28	CASRSLLGGAYNEQFF
15	-	TRBV14	CASSQGGRLFEEQYF
15	-	TRBV7-9	CASSPRGRDSTEAFF
15	-	TRBV19	CASTSLAGGPHEQFF
14	once	TRBV11-2	CASSLGSGRLEQYF
13	-	TRBV7-7	CASSLGQGNEQFF